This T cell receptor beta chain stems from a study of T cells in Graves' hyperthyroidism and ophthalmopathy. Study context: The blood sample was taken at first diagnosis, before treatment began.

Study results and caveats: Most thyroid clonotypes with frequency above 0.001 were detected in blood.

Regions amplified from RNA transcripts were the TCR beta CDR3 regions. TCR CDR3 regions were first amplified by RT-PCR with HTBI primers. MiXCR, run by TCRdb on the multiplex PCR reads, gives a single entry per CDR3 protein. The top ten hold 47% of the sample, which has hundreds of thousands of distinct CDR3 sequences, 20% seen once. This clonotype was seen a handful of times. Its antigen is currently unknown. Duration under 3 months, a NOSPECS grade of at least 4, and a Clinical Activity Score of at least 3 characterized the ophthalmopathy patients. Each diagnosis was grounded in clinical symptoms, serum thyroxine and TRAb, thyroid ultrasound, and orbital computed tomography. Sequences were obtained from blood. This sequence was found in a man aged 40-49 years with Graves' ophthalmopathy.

The CDR3 DNA reads TGCAGCGTAAACAGGGGCGGCCCAGATACGCAGTATTTT. It codes for CSVNRGGPDTQYF. J is TRBJ2-3 and V is TRBV29-1, with 7 bases that match TRBD1. This CDR3 has 13 residues. Germline V lookup: CDR1 SQVTM, CDR2 ANQGSEA. The V gene end was trimmed by 6 bases and the J gene end by 4 bases; junction bases not matched to a gene: 7.